The 4 T cell receptor beta chains listed next were all sequenced from one sample in a study of OX40 agonist ivuxolimab in advanced cancers. The library came from the immunoSEQ multiplex PCR assay. TCRdb holds this immuneACCESS table with in-frame rearrangements only. Some clones are missing; in checked studies, unresolved V genes explain under half, and the rest has no known cause. The sample data list over 30,000 clones, and about 81% of these were observed just once. The top ten hold about a fifth of the sample. The starting material was CD4+ or CD8+ T cells sorted from blood, obtained in a trial of the OX40 agonist ivuxolimab. Receptors were obtained from an adult with an advanced solid tumor such as melanoma, head and neck, liver or kidney cancer.

The genes are TRBV9 and TRBJ2-5, with 7 bases lining up with TRBD2. The trim removed 0 bases at V and 5 bases at J, leaving 4 bases unmatched. From germline, CDR1 is SGDLS and CDR2 YYNGEE. CDR3 size: 14 residues. This CDR3 reads CASSVEVRGETQYF. The CDR3 DNA reads as TGTGCCAGCAGCGTAGAAGTGCGGGGGGAGACCCAGTACTTC.

The chain has TRBV7-8 and TRBJ2-7; perhaps TRBD2 as D (5 bases). Germline assignment: CDR1 SGHVS and CDR2 FQNEAQ. Trimming cost V 6 bases and J 9 bases, with 18 bases left between them. This CDR3 region has 13 residues. The CDR3 is CASRLAGSWGQYF. CDR3 bases: TGTGCCAGCAGATTGGCGGGCAGTTGGGGGCAGTACTTC.

V and J are TRBV6-1 and TRBJ1-1; D unclear. Germline V gene lookup returns CDR1 MNHNS and CDR2 SASEGT. Trimming cost V 4 bases and J 1 base, with 10 bases left between them. The CDR3 is 14 amino acids. The CDR3 here is CASSAQRENTEAFF. CDR3 coding DNA: TGTGCCAGCAGTGCTCAGAGAGAGAACACTGAAGCTTTCTTT.

V gene TRBV5-1 combines with J gene TRBJ2-5, with 11 bases fitting TRBD2. Trimming cost V 3 bases and J 4 bases; bases outside gene matches: 5. CDR1 and CDR2 (germline): SGHRS, YFSETQ. CDR3 length equals 15 residues. The CDR3 DNA follows: TGCGCCAGCAGCTCTAGCGGGGGGAGGGGAGAGACCCAGTACTTC. It encodes CASSSSGGRGETQYF.